Sequencing of this T cell receptor (beta chain) was carried out in a study of cytomegalovirus exposure and HLA in healthy donors. Use of 60 Vbeta and 13 Jbeta primers characterized the PCR. Profiling relied on immunoSEQ multiplex PCR, and the TCRdb table lists in-frame clones only, not all of them. This sample yields about 140,000 clones, of which approximately 84% are seen a single time; 1.4% to 1.5% belongs to the top ten. Study conclusions and caveats: What a later analysis showed was that several of the most significant clusters appeared linked to common viral pathogens. Per a later analysis, 16,951 TCR beta sequences showed association with HLA alleles at 0.05 false discovery rate. Immune exposure data for these donors was limited to CMV serostatus.

Of note for this clone: Its antigen is not known.

There are 17 residues in the CDR3. Germline loops: CDR1 MNHEY, CDR2 SMNVEV (reference sequence). Unmatched junction bases numbered 10, after V lost 4 bases and J lost 4 bases. Donors likely had unrecorded immune exposures despite being nominally healthy when sampled. The V and J genes are TRBV27 and TRBJ2-5, with TRBD2 identical over 12 bases. The TCR sequence derives from a man aged 25 to 45 in good health and CMV-seropositive. The sample consisted of PBMCs. The CDR3 DNA sequence: TGTGCCAGCAGTTCCTTCAGACTAGCGGGGGAAGTAGAGACCCAGTACTTC. Translated, it gives CASSSFRLAGEVETQYF.